Detailed here is one T cell receptor beta chain. Its antigen is not known. The data were obtained in a study of PD-L1 blockade in urothelial cancer. About the research overall: Analyzed time points were 3 weeks (second dose) and 6 weeks after therapy began. Among blood samples, the median T cell count was some 140,000.

Sequenced by immunoSEQ multiplex PCR; TCRdb stores in-frame clones only, minus some. The sample lists some 110,000 clones; more than 85% were seen once. The study, taken as a whole, reports: Below-median pretreatment blood TCR clonality was associated with improved progression-free and overall survival.

Time point defined: peripheral blood 6 weeks after treatment start. It was locally advanced or metastatic urothelial carcinoma that patients had. This CDR3 region has 18 residues. Germline V gene data show CDR1 as WNHNN and CDR2 as SYGVQD (reference sequence). Trimming at V came to 3 bases and at J to 3 bases, leaving 12 bases not matched to a gene. The receptor's source is a man between 60 and 75 years old with urothelial cancer. The V call is TRBV10-1, the J call TRBJ2-1; 9 bases are a match to TRBD1. The sample in question was PBMCs, obtained around atezolizumab (anti-PD-L1) treatment. CDR3 protein: CASSDYGRGTGHYNEQFF. DNA of the CDR3: TGCGCCAGCAGTGATTACGGGAGAGGGACAGGGCACTACAATGAGCAGTTCTTC.